At least ten counts were recorded for the clone carrying this TCR beta chain. The antigen remains unidentified. This specimen comes from a study of CD8 T cells in ankylosing spondylitis. The study's findings and limits: Ankylosing spondylitis blood appeared to be characterized by a TCR beta motif of under 10 highly homologous variants.

Looked up from germline, CDR1 is ENHRY and CDR2 is SYGVKD. V lost 10 bases, J lost 2 bases, and 15 bases lay in between. The CDR3 covers 14 residues. Generation of TCR beta libraries employed quantitative 5'-RACE incorporating molecular barcodes. In TCRdb, the 5' RACE reads were re-called with MiXCR into one record per CDR3 protein. Found here are roughly 490,000 distinct CDR3 sequences, roughly 5.2% of them singletons; the top ten hold around 3.4%. The clonotype originates from a male donor with ankylosing spondylitis. The rearrangement joins TRBV10-3 to TRBJ2-1; weak D call: TRBD2 (6 bases). Sequencing was carried out using blood, either unsorted or a sorted T cell fraction (not recorded which). The CDR3 spells CATKLAGPYNEQFF. In DNA form, the CDR3 reads TGTGCCACCAAACTCGCGGGGCCCTACAATGAGCAGTTCTTC.